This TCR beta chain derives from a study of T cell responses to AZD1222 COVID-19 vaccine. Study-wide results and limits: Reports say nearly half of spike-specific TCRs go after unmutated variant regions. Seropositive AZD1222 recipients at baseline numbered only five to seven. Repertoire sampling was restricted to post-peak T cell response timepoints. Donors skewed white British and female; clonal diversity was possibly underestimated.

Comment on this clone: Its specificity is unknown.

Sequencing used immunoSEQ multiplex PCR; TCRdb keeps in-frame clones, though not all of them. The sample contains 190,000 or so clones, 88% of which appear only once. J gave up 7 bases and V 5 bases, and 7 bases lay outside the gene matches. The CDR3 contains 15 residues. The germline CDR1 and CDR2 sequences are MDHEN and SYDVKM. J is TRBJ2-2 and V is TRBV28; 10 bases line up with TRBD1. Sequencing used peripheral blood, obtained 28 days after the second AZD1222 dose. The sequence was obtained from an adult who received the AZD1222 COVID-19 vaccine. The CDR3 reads CASSPPGTGDGELFF. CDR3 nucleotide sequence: TGTGCCAGCAGTCCCCCCGGGACAGGGGACGGGGAGCTGTTTTTT. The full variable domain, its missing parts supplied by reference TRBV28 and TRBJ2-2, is DVKVTQSSRYLVKRTGEKVFLECVQDMDHENMFWYRQDPGLGLRLIYFSYDVKMKEKGDIPEGYSVSREKKERFSLILESASTNQTSMYLCASSPPGTGDGELFFGEGSRLTVL.